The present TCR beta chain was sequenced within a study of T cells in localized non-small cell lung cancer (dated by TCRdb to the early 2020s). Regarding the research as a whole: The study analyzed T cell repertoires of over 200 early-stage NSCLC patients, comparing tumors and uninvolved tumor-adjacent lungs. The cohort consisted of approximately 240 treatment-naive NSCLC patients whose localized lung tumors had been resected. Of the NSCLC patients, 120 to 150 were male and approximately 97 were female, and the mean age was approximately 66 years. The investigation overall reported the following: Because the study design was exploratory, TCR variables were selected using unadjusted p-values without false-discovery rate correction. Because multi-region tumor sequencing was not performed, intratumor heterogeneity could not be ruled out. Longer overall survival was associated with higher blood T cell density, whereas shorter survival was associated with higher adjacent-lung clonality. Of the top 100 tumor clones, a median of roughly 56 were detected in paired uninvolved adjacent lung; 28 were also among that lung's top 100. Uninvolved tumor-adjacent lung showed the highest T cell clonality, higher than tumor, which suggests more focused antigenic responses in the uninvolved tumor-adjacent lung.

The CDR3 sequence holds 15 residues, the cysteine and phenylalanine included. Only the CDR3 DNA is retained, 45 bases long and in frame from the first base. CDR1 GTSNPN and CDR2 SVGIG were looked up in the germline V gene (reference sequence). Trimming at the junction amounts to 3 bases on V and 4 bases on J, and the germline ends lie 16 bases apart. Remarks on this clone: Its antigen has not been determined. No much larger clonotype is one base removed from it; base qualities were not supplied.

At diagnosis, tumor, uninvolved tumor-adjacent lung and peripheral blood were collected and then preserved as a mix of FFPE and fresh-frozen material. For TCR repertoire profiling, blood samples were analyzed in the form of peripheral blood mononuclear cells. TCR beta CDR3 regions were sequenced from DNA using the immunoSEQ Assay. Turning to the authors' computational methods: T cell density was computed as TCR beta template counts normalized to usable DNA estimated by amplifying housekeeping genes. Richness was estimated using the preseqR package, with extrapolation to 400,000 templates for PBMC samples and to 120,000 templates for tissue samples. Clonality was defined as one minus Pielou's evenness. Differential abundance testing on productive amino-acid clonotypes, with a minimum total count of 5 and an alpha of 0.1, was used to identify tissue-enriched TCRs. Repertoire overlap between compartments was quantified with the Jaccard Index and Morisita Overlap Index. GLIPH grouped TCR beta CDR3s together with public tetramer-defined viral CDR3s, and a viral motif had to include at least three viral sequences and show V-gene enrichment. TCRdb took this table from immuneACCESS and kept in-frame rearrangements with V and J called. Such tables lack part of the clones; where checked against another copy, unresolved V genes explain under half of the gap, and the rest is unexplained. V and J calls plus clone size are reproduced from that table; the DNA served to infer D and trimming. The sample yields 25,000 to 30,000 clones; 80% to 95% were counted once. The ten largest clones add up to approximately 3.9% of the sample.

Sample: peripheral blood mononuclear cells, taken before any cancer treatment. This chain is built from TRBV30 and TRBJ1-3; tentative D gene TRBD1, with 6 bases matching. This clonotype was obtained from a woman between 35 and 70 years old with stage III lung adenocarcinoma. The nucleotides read TGTGCCTGGAGGCCGGGGGCCTATCTCGGAAACACCATATATTTT. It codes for CAWRPGAYLGNTIYF.